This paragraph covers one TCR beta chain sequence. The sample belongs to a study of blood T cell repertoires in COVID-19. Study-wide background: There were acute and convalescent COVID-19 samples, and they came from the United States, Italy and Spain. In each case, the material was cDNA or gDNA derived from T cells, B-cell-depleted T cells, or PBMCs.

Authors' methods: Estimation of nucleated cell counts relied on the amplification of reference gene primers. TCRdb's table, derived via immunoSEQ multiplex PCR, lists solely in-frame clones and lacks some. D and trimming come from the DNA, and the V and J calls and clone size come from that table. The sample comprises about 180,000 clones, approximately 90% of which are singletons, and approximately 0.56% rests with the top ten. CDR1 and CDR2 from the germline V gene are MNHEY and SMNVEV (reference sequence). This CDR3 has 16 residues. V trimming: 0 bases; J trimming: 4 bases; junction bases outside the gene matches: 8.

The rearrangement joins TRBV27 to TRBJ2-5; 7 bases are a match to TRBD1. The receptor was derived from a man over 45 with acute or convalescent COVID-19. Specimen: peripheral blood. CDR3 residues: CASSLSGRGSTETQYF. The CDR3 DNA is TGTGCCAGCAGTTTATCGGGCAGGGGGAGTACAGAGACCCAGTACTTC.